These 2 T cell receptor beta chains share one sample of origin, sequenced in a study of identical twins. TCRdb used MiXCR to reprocess the 5' RACE reads, holding one entry per CDR3 protein. This table has under 1 million distinct CDR3 sequences, around an eighth appearing once. These data also featured in a second study, about yellow fever vaccine responses in identical twins.

The sample was PBMCs. The source of these receptors is a woman under 30 in good health.

This clonotype was detected only a few times. The chain couples TRBV7-2 to TRBJ2-1; D is uncertain. The CDR3 length is 15 residues. Germline V gene data show CDR1 as SGHTA and CDR2 as FQGNSA. Trimming removed 1 base from V and 4 bases from J, with 11 bases in between. The CDR3: CASSLDFGNYNEQFF. The DNA for the CDR3 is TGTGCCAGCAGCTTAGACTTTGGGAATTACAATGAGCAGTTCTTC.

This clonotype was detected ten times or more. CDR3 DNA: TGCGCCAGCAGCTTGGGAGGACGGAGAGCGGACACAGATACGCAGTATTTT. Protein sequence: CASSLGGRRADTDTQYF. The chain combines TRBV5-1 with TRBJ2-3, with D possibly being TRBD2 (5 bases). This CDR3 has 17 residues. V lost 0 bases and J 2 bases, leaving 16 bases between the germline ends. The germline gives CDR1 SGHRS, CDR2 YFSETQ.